The entry below gives a single T cell receptor beta chain sequence along with its context. Through a sample-barcoded 5' primer and a J-beta primer mix, a second PCR was run for roughly 6 to 12 cycles. TCRdb passed the 5' RACE reads through MiXCR, listing each CDR3 protein once. The repertoire holds 1,500,000 or so distinct CDR3 sequences, under 55% seen once, with about 4% in the top ten. This sample was included in a study of blood T cells in healthy people across ages. This CDR3 spans 15 amino acids. CDR1 and CDR2 (germline): LGHDT, YNNKEL (reference sequence). The V end lost 1 base, the J end lost 5 bases, and 9 bases lay between the germline ends.

The receptor was isolated from a woman between 18 and 29 years old in good health. J is TRBJ1-6 and V is TRBV3-1; D unclear. The sequencing sample was made of blood. The CDR3 loop is CASSQADVNNSPLHF. The CDR3 DNA reads as TGTGCCAGCAGCCAAGCAGACGTGAATAATTCACCCCTCCACTTT.